Listed here is a single T cell receptor beta chain. In the authors' methods: Amplification of reference gene primers provided the estimated nucleated cell counts. The assay was immunoSEQ multiplex PCR, and TCRdb's table has in-frame clones only and misses some. V and J calls plus clone size are reproduced from that table; the DNA served to infer D and trimming. The sample contains a few hundred thousand clones, roughly 86% of which appear only once. Participants, about 18 to 90 years old, spanned around 25 US areas. This entry belongs to a study of blood T cell repertoires in COVID-19. In the study overall: Material from acute and convalescent COVID-19 was sourced from the United States, Italy and Spain. T cells, B-cell-depleted T cells, or PBMCs provided the cDNA or gDNA that served as material.

The origin of this receptor is a woman aged 60-70 years who had recovered from COVID-19. The specimen was PBMCs or T cells enriched from blood (not recorded which).

The CDR3 nucleotides are TGTGCCAGCAGTCGTAGCGGGGGTAGCACAGATACGCAGTATTTT. Protein: CASSRSGGSTDTQYF. The rearrangement joins TRBV5-4 to TRBJ2-3, with 9 bases matching TRBD2. This CDR3 is built from 15 residues. V lost 5 bases and J lost 0; bases outside the gene matches: 4. Germline V gene sequence: CDR1 SGHNT, CDR2 YYREEE (reference sequence). Filled out from reference TRBV5-4 and TRBJ2-3, the complete variable domain reads ETGVTQSPTHLIKTRGQQVTLRCSSQSGHNTVSWYQQALGQGPQFIFQYYREEENGRGNFPPRFSGLQFPNYSSELNVNALELDDSALYLCASSRSGGSTDTQYFGPGTRLTVL.